These 26 T cell receptor beta chains came from one sample sequenced in a study of PD-1 blockade in classical Hodgkin lymphoma. TCRdb keeps only in-frame clones here, not all; method: immunoSEQ multiplex PCR. This table has more than 90,000 clones, 75% to 90% appearing once. Every single patient, without exception, relapsed after autologous stem cell transplantation, and brentuximab vedotin exposure varied. Sequencing used peripheral blood mononuclear cells (PBMCs), obtained before the second cycle of nivolumab. These receptors were obtained from a human donor with classical Hodgkin lymphoma.

V usage is TRBV7-9 and J usage is TRBJ1-4; D not certain. This CDR3 comprises 16 residues. Germline-derived CDR1 and CDR2 are SEHNR and FQNEAQ (reference sequence). Trimming shortened V by 0 bases and J by 2 bases, and 10 bases separated the two germline ends. CDR3 sequence (DNA): TGTGCCAGCAGCTTAGCATGGAGTGAGACTAATGAAAAACTGTTTTTT. It is translated as CASSLAWSETNEKLFF.

The chain carries TRBV28 and TRBJ1-1, with 8 bases lining up with TRBD1. The CDR3 runs 14 residues. Germline CDR1 MDHEN, CDR2 SYDVKM. V shed 8 bases and J 2 bases; nucleotides not matched to a gene: 7. The CDR3 sequence is CASFIDRGNTEAFF. The DNA of the CDR3 is TGTGCCAGCTTTATCGACAGGGGAAACACTGAAGCTTTCTTT.

The V and J genes are TRBV18 and TRBJ2-7; 8 bases are a match to TRBD1. The CDR3 is 15 amino acids. V lost 0 bases, J lost 3 bases, and 4 bases stayed unmatched. Germline CDR1 KGHSH, CDR2 LQKENI. DNA for the CDR3: TGTGCCAGCTCACCACCGTCAGGACAGGGCTACGAGCAGTACTTC. This codes for CASSPPSGQGYEQYF.

The chain combines TRBV7-2 with TRBJ2-3; D gene ambiguous. V dropped 1 base and J dropped 4 bases, with 12 bases sitting between them. The CDR3 covers 15 residues. The V gene's germline CDR1 is SGHTA and CDR2 FQGNSA. The chain's CDR3 is CASSLVVWRADTQYF. The CDR3 DNA follows: TGTGCCAGCAGCTTAGTCGTATGGCGTGCAGATACGCAGTATTTT.

V gene TRBV28 combines with J gene TRBJ1-2, with 7 positions matching TRBD1. CDR3 size: 16 residues. Germline assignment: CDR1 MDHEN and CDR2 SYDVKM. The ends lost 1 base at V and 9 bases at J; junction bases unmatched: 14. Here the CDR3 DNA reads TGTGCCAGCAGTTTATTCATTACCAGGGACAGCCGGAGCTACACCTTC. It is translated as CASSLFITRDSRSYTF.

The CDR3 loop is CASRAGGQTEAFF. The CDR3, as DNA: TGTGCCAGTAGGGCAGGGGGGCAGACTGAAGCTTTCTTT. The V gene is TRBV19, the J gene TRBJ1-1; 7 nucleotides match TRBD1. This CDR3 has 13 residues. With 6 bases clipped from V and 5 bases from J, the junction kept 6 bases outside the gene matches. Germline V CDR1 and CDR2: LNHDA, SQIVND (reference sequence).

J is TRBJ1-5 and V is TRBV2; D is uncertain. CDR3 length: 15 amino acids. V gave up 4 bases and J gave up 0 bases, with 10 bases separating them. Germline CDR1 is SNHLY and CDR2 is FYNNEI. Written as DNA, the CDR3 is TGTGCCAGCAGTGCACCGCCGTATAGCAATCAGCCCCAGCATTTT. Protein sequence: CASSAPPYSNQPQHF.

V usage is TRBV11-2 and J usage is TRBJ2-7; 7 bases match TRBD1. V lost 5 bases and J lost 1; bases outside the gene matches: 8. Germline CDR1 is SGHAT and CDR2 is FQNNGV. The CDR3 sequence is 15 residues long. CDR3 sequence: CASSLRQGKSYEQYF. The CDR3 nucleotides are TGTGCCAGCAGCCTACGACAGGGAAAGTCCTACGAGCAGTACTTC. The full variable domain, with the rest looked up from reference TRBV11-2 and TRBJ2-7, is EAGVAQSPRYKIIEKRQSVAFWCNPISGHATLYWYQQILGQGPKLLIQFQNNGVVDDSQLPKDRFSAERLKGVDSTLKIQPAKLEDSAVYLCASSLRQGKSYEQYFGPGTRLTVT.

CDR3 sequence: CASSPPDHARRKLFF. The CDR3, as DNA: TGTGCCAGCAGCCCCCCCGACCACGCGAGGAGAAAACTGTTTTTT. The chain carries TRBV5-6 and TRBJ1-4; no reliable D call. CDR3 length: 15 amino acids. From germline, CDR1 is SGHDT and CDR2 YYEEEE. Trimming left V 4 bases short and J 10 bases short, with 20 bases between.

The genes are TRBV5-8 and TRBJ2-3; D call uncertain. Germline V gene sequence: CDR1 SGHTS, CDR2 YDEGEE. CDR3 length: 12 residues. V was shortened by 4 bases and J by 6 bases, with 9 bases between the two germline ends. CDR3 region: CASSPELDTQYF. CDR3 nucleotides: TGTGCCAGCAGCCCGGAGTTGGATACGCAGTATTTT. Complete variable domain (other parts from reference TRBV5-8 and TRBJ2-3): EAGVTQSPTHLIKTRGQQATLRCSPISGHTSVYWYQQALGLGLQFLLWYDEGEERNRGNFPPRFSGRQFPNYSSELNVNALELEDSALYLCASSPELDTQYFGPGTRLTVL.

DNA for the CDR3: TGTGCCAGCAGCTTAGCGACGGGGGTCACTGAAGCTTTCTTT. This translates into CASSLATGVTEAFF. This chain joins TRBV7-8 and TRBJ1-1; TRBD1 is a possible D gene (5 bases). CDR1 is SGHVS and CDR2 is FQNEAQ in the germline V gene. Trimming removed 0 bases at V and 4 bases at J, with 9 bases between. CDR3 length: 14 residues.

CDR3 nucleotides: TGTGCCAGCAGCTTATCCGGGAGAGGAAACACCATATATTTT. This sequence encodes CASSLSGRGNTIYF. This chain joins TRBV7-9 and TRBJ1-3; no firm D call. Trimming left V 2 bases short and J 4 bases short, with 9 bases between. Looked up from germline, CDR1 is SEHNR and CDR2 is FQNEAQ (reference sequence). The CDR3 runs to 14 residues.

The chain recombines TRBV7-3 with TRBJ1-1; tentative D call: TRBD1 (5 bases). This CDR3 contains 14 residues. Germline V gives CDR1 SGHTA, CDR2 FQGTGA. The V end lost 4 bases, the J end lost 3 bases, and 12 bases lay between the germline ends. The DNA for the CDR3 is TGTGCCAGCAGCTCCGACAGTGGGTACACTGAAGCTTTCTTT. Protein sequence: CASSSDSGYTEAFF.

The chain couples TRBV9 to TRBJ2-1; 9 nucleotides agree with TRBD1. Germline V gives CDR1 SGDLS, CDR2 YYNGEE. The CDR3 has 15 residues. The junction had 5 bases not matched to a gene; V was cut back by 4 bases and J by 3 bases. CDR3 in amino acids: CASSIRDRVYNEQFF. In DNA, the CDR3 is TGTGCCAGCAGCATCCGGGACAGGGTCTACAATGAGCAGTTCTTC.

This chain uses TRBV9 with TRBJ1-5; no firm D call. CDR1 SGDLS and CDR2 YYNGEE come from the germline V gene. The CDR3 runs 15 residues. Trimming took 0 bases from V and 2 from J, leaving 9 bases between them. The CDR3 loop reads CASSVDPEGNQPQHF. The CDR3 coding sequence is TGTGCCAGCAGCGTAGACCCCGAGGGCAATCAGCCCCAGCATTTT.

The J gene is TRBJ2-5, the V gene TRBV6-5; 7 nucleotides line up with TRBD1. The ends lost 6 bases at V and 4 bases at J; junction bases unmatched: 8. Germline loops: CDR1 MNHEY, CDR2 SVGAGI. The CDR3 loop spans 14 amino acids. The CDR3 DNA reads TGTGCCAGCAGCCCCCGACAGGGCGGAGAGACCCAGTACTTC. Its protein is CASSPRQGGETQYF.

In this sample, this clone turned up once. This chain links TRBV27 with TRBJ2-1, with TRBD2 identical over 9 bases. The CDR3 consists of 19 residues. Germline CDR1 and CDR2: MNHEY and SMNVEV (reference sequence). Trimming removed 0 bases from V and 7 bases from J; junction bases left unmatched: 16. The CDR3 region is CASSLSLQRSGGGGNEQFF. The CDR3 DNA follows: TGTGCCAGCAGTTTATCCCTCCAACGTAGCGGGGGAGGCGGAAATGAGCAGTTCTTC.

This clone was observed a single time. The V call is TRBV19, the J call TRBJ1-4; the D gene is possibly TRBD1 (5 bases). Germline assignment: CDR1 LNHDA and CDR2 SQIVND (reference sequence). The ends were cut back, 4 bases at V and 4 bases at J, with 16 bases in the middle. This CDR3 has 16 amino acids. CDR3 loop: CASSRGRYQSNEKLFF. The CDR3, as DNA: TGTGCCAGTAGTAGGGGACGCTATCAGAGTAATGAAAAACTGTTTTTT. The entire variable domain, with the rest obtained from reference TRBV19 and TRBJ1-4, is as follows: DGGITQSPKYLFRKEGQNVTLSCEQNLNHDAMYWYRQDPGQGLRLIYYSQIVNDFQKGDIAEGYSVSREKKESFPLTVTSAQKNPTAFYLCASSRGRYQSNEKLFFGSGTQLSVL.

The chain links TRBV7-7 to TRBJ2-1, with 8 bases aligning to TRBD2. With 5 bases clipped from V and 8 bases from J, the junction kept 11 bases outside the gene matches. CDR3 length equals 15 residues. Germline CDR1 is SSHAT and CDR2 is FNYEAQ (reference sequence). Here the CDR3 reads CASSLRGGAGDEQFF. CDR3 DNA: TGTGCCAGCAGCCTCCGGGGGGGGGCCGGCGATGAGCAGTTCTTC.

This sequence joins TRBV13 and TRBJ2-4; 7 bases fit TRBD1. Trimming removed 5 bases from V and 2 bases from J; junction bases left unmatched: 6. There are 15 residues in the CDR3. Germline V gene lookup returns CDR1 PRHDT and CDR2 FYEKMQ (reference sequence). The CDR3 is CASSAQTGSKNIQYF. CDR3 in DNA: TGTGCCAGCAGCGCGCAGACAGGGTCCAAAAACATTCAGTACTTC.

This CDR3 reads CASSVTGTNVGNEQFF. The CDR3 DNA follows: TGTGCCAGCAGCGTTACCGGGACCAACGTCGGGAATGAGCAGTTCTTC. This chain uses TRBV9 with TRBJ2-1, with D perhaps matching TRBD1 or TRBD2 (5 bases each). CDR3 length: 16 amino acids. Germline loops: CDR1 SGDLS, CDR2 YYNGEE. Trimming removed 2 bases from V and 7 bases from J, with 19 bases in between.

The CDR3, as DNA: TGTGCCAGCAGCTTGGTGGGACACCAGAACACTGAAGCTTTCTTT. Its protein product is CASSLVGHQNTEAFF. V and J are TRBV5-6 and TRBJ1-1; tentative D call: TRBD1 (6 bases). There are 15 residues in the CDR3. Germline V lookup: CDR1 SGHDT, CDR2 YYEEEE. The germline V and J ends were trimmed by 0 bases and 1 base, with 10 bases remaining between them.

This sequence joins TRBV9 and TRBJ2-7, with TRBD2 as a possible D gene (6 bases). V lost 0 bases and J 6 bases, leaving 13 bases between the germline ends. Germline V gene data show CDR1 as SGDLS and CDR2 as YYNGEE. The CDR3 is 14 amino acids. The CDR3 nucleotides read TGTGCCAGCAGCGTAGATCCTAGCGTGGGCGAGCAGTACTTC. The encoded protein is CASSVDPSVGEQYF.

The rearrangement joins TRBV19 to TRBJ2-4, with 8 bases fitting TRBD1. Germline V lookup: CDR1 LNHDA, CDR2 SQIVND (reference sequence). The CDR3 runs 14 residues. Trimming took 5 bases from V and 8 from J; bases not matched to a gene: 8. The CDR3 is CASSLIDRGDIQYF. The CDR3, as DNA: TGTGCCAGTAGTCTTATAGACAGGGGTGACATTCAGTACTTC.

V usage is TRBV11-2 and J usage is TRBJ1-1, with 8 bases that match TRBD1. Trimming cost V 2 bases and J 5 bases; bases outside gene matches: 10. Germline V gene data show CDR1 as SGHAT and CDR2 as FQNNGV. The CDR3 length is 16 residues. The CDR3 DNA reads as TGTGCCAGCAGCTTATTAAGGGTAAGACAGGGGACTGAAGCTTTCTTT. The encoded protein is CASSLLRVRQGTEAFF.

Only one count was recorded for this clone. V usage is TRBV11-3 and J usage is TRBJ2-1; 8 bases are shared with TRBD1. The CDR3 is 16 amino acids. Per the germline V gene, CDR1 is SGHNT and CDR2 is YENEEA. J was trimmed by 2 bases and V by 4 bases; bases with no gene match: 7. DNA of the CDR3: TGTGCCAGCAGCTATAGGACAGGGCAGCCCTACAATGAGCAGTTCTTC. Translation gives CASSYRTGQPYNEQFF.